The 31 T cell receptor beta chains presented below share a single source sample, sequenced in a study of blood T cell repertoires in COVID-19. The protocol was immunoSEQ multiplex PCR, while the TCRdb copy is restricted to in-frame clones and leaves out a portion. The profile shows over 150,000 clones, about 89% of them singletons. The sample comprised peripheral blood. The receptors originated from a man aged 45-60 years with acute or convalescent COVID-19.

This chain connects TRBV13 to TRBJ1-2; TRBD1 agrees at 7 bases. From germline, CDR1 is PRHDT and CDR2 FYEKMQ (reference sequence). V lost 4 bases and J lost 7; bases outside the gene matches: 3. The CDR3 runs 12 residues. The CDR3, as DNA: TGTGCCAGCAGCTCTAGGGGGCTTGGCTACACCTTC. This codes for CASSSRGLGYTF.

J is TRBJ2-2 and V is TRBV7-9; possibly TRBD1 for D (5 bases). The germline CDR1 and CDR2 sequences are SEHNR and FQNEAQ (reference sequence). The CDR3 sequence is 14 residues long. Deletions cut 3 bases from V and 5 bases from J, with 10 bases between. The CDR3 sequence: CASSFQGRTGELFF. CDR3 in DNA: TGTGCCAGCAGCTTTCAGGGTCGGACCGGGGAGCTGTTTTTT.

The rearrangement uses TRBV7-9 and TRBJ1-5; D possibly corresponds to TRBD1 (5 bases). Per germline, CDR1 SEHNR and CDR2 FQNEAQ (reference sequence). The CDR3 is 16 amino acids. The V end was cut by 5 bases, the J end by 6 bases, with 20 bases between. In DNA, the CDR3 is TGTGCCAGCAGCCTCATCAGGCAGGGTGAGATTCAGCCCCAGCATTTT. Its translation is CASSLIRQGEIQPQHF.

The chain employs TRBV11-2 and TRBJ2-7; 11 bases agree with TRBD2. Losses at the gene ends were 6 bases for V and 0 bases for J; bases not matched to a gene: 7. Germline V gene data show CDR1 as SGHAT and CDR2 as FQNNGV. The length of the CDR3 is 16 residues. In DNA form, the CDR3 reads TGTGCCAGCAGTATCCTAGCGGGGGGCAGCTCCTACGAGCAGTACTTC. This encodes CASSILAGGSSYEQYF. Using reference TRBV11-2 and TRBJ2-7 for the parts outside the CDR3, the full variable domain is EAGVAQSPRYKIIEKRQSVAFWCNPISGHATLYWYQQILGQGPKLLIQFQNNGVVDDSQLPKDRFSAERLKGVDSTLKIQPAKLEDSAVYLCASSILAGGSSYEQYFGPGTRLTVT.

Only a few counts were recorded for this clone. V usage is TRBV19 and J usage is TRBJ2-3, with TRBD2 identical over 7 bases. Per germline, CDR1 LNHDA and CDR2 SQIVND (reference sequence). V was pared by 7 bases and J by 2 bases, with 24 bases of the junction left unmatched. This CDR3 contains 20 residues. CDR3 residues: CASKAPSGTPLGPPTDTQYF. The CDR3 DNA reads as TGTGCCAGTAAGGCCCCGAGCGGGACCCCGCTGGGACCCCCCACAGATACGCAGTATTTT. The full variable domain, in which reference TRBV19 and TRBJ2-3 provide the parts outside the CDR3, is DGGITQSPKYLFRKEGQNVTLSCEQNLNHDAMYWYRQDPGQGLRLIYYSQIVNDFQKGDIAEGYSVSREKKESFPLTVTSAQKNPTAFYLCASKAPSGTPLGPPTDTQYFGPGTRLTVL.

The chain carries TRBV2 and TRBJ1-6, with 12 positions matching TRBD1. Germline CDR1 and CDR2: SNHLY and FYNNEI. With 6 bases clipped from V and 3 bases from J, the junction kept 6 bases outside the gene matches. This CDR3 is built from 17 residues. This CDR3 is CASSKGQGAVYNSPLHF. CDR3 nucleotide sequence: TGTGCCAGCAGCAAGGGACAGGGGGCTGTCTATAATTCACCCCTCCACTTT.

The gene calls are TRBV4-1 and TRBJ1-2; the D is unclear. This CDR3 region has 15 residues. In germline, CDR1 is MGHRA, CDR2 YSYEKL. V lost 4 bases, J lost 4 bases, and 16 bases lay in between. CDR3 nucleotides: TGCGCCAGCAGCCCCGTAGGAACCGACTCCTATGGCTACACCTTC. Amino acid sequence: CASSPVGTDSYGYTF.

The count of this clone is one. The chain carries TRBV5-1 and TRBJ1-6; 8 nucleotides match TRBD1. V was pared by 5 bases and J by 7 bases, with 8 bases of the junction left unmatched. Germline loops: CDR1 SGHRS, CDR2 YFSETQ. The length of the CDR3 is 15 residues. DNA of the CDR3: TGCGCCAGCAGACCCCAGGGGGCGGACAATTCACCCCTCCACTTT. Protein sequence: CASRPQGADNSPLHF.

The chain uses TRBV12-5 and TRBJ2-1; 9 nucleotides align to TRBD2. Trimming removed 1 base from V and 6 bases from J; junction bases left unmatched: 13. Germline V gene sequence: CDR1 LGHNT, CDR2 FRNRAP. This CDR3 is 18 amino acids long. The CDR3 sequence is CASGLGVGTSWLGNEQFF. CDR3 DNA sequence: TGTGCTAGTGGTTTGGGAGTCGGGACTAGCTGGCTAGGCAATGAGCAGTTCTTC.

The rearrangement uses TRBV5-5 and TRBJ2-5; 12 bases align to TRBD2. Germline-derived CDR1 and CDR2 are SGHKS and YYEKEE (reference sequence). The CDR3 loop spans 16 amino acids. The V and J ends lost 4 bases and 5 bases, in that order; junction bases with no gene match: 9. CDR3 in amino acids: CASSIYLAGGLETQYF. For the CDR3, the DNA is TGTGCCAGCAGCATATATCTAGCGGGGGGGCTTGAGACCCAGTACTTC.

The chain combines TRBV3-1 (or the pseudogene TRBV3-2) with TRBJ2-1, with 7 positions matching TRBD2. With 4 bases clipped from V and 5 bases from J, the junction kept 8 bases outside the gene matches. Germline V CDR1 and CDR2: LGHDT, YNNKEL (reference sequence). This CDR3 contains 15 residues. The CDR3 protein is CASSPMLAGDNEQFF. CDR3 nucleotides: TGTGCCAGCAGCCCTATGTTGGCGGGAGACAATGAGCAGTTCTTC.

J is TRBJ2-1 and V is TRBV12-5; 10 nucleotides agree with TRBD2. The germline V gene encodes CDR1 LGHNT and CDR2 FRNRAP. This CDR3 spans 16 amino acids. Trimming at V came to 2 bases and at J to 3 bases, leaving 4 bases not matched to a gene. CDR3 residues: CASGLSSGSLYNEQFF. CDR3 nucleotides: TGTGCTAGTGGTTTGTCTAGCGGGAGCCTCTACAATGAGCAGTTCTTC.

The chain combines TRBV6-1 with TRBJ1-5, with unresolved D. The length of the CDR3 is 13 residues. The V end lost 0 bases, the J end lost 4 bases, and 4 bases lay between the germline ends. CDR1 is MNHNS and CDR2 is SASEGT in the germline V gene. CDR3 sequence: CASSEALNQPQHF. The CDR3 DNA follows: TGTGCCAGCAGTGAAGCTCTAAATCAGCCCCAGCATTTT.

The J gene is TRBJ2-5, the V gene TRBV7-3, with a tentative D call TRBD2 (5 bases). The CDR3 consists of 16 residues. V was trimmed by 4 bases and J by 3 bases, leaving 18 bases between them. CDR1 SGHTA and CDR2 FQGTGA come from the germline V gene. The CDR3 protein is CASSSIPGSRKETQYF. CDR3 in DNA: TGTGCCAGCAGCTCGATCCCGGGATCCCGGAAAGAGACCCAGTACTTC.

This sequence joins TRBV20-1 and TRBJ2-5, with D maybe TRBD2 (5 bases). From germline, CDR1 is DFQATT and CDR2 SNEGSKA (reference sequence). Trimming left V 3 bases short and J 5 bases short, with 13 bases between. This CDR3 contains 13 residues. The DNA for the CDR3 is TGCAGTGCTAGTTTAGAGGGTCCGGAGACCCAGTACTTC. This gives the protein CSASLEGPETQYF.

The chain recombines TRBV30 with TRBJ2-2; the match to TRBD2 covers 9 bases. CDR1 is GTSNPN and CDR2 is SVGIG in the germline V gene (reference sequence). V shed 3 bases and J 6 bases; nucleotides not matched to a gene: 5. This CDR3 is built from 14 residues. The CDR3: CAWSPLAGAGELFF. For the CDR3, the DNA is TGTGCCTGGAGCCCTTTAGCGGGAGCCGGGGAGCTGTTTTTT.

The chain couples TRBV5-1 to TRBJ2-1; 10 bases match TRBD2. Per germline, CDR1 SGHRS and CDR2 YFSETQ. This CDR3 spans 13 amino acids. J lost 7 bases, V lost 3 bases, and 1 base had no gene match. Here the CDR3 reads CASSSLAGNEQFF. CDR3 DNA sequence: TGCGCCAGCAGCTCACTAGCGGGAAATGAGCAGTTCTTC.

Here the CDR3 DNA reads TGTGCCAGCAGTTACTCGGAGTTCCAAAGTAGCACAGATACGCAGTATTTT. It encodes CASSYSEFQSSTDTQYF. V usage is TRBV6-2 or TRBV6-3 and J usage is TRBJ2-3, with no clear D. The germline CDR1 and CDR2 sequences are MNHEY and SVGEGT. CDR3 length equals 17 residues. V gave up 0 bases and J gave up 0 bases, with 13 bases separating them.

This clone was detected once. This chain uses TRBV28 with TRBJ2-2, with 8 bases identical to TRBD2. This CDR3 is 15 amino acids long. Germline loops: CDR1 MDHEN, CDR2 SYDVKM. Trimming at V came to 3 bases and at J to 6 bases, leaving 6 bases not matched to a gene. As DNA, the CDR3 is TGTGCCAGCAGTTTCGGGGGGGCCCGATCCGGGGAGCTGTTTTTT. Encoded protein: CASSFGGARSGELFF.

In this sample, this clone turned up once. This chain connects TRBV19 to TRBJ2-2; 8 bases agree with TRBD2. Per germline, CDR1 LNHDA and CDR2 SQIVND (reference sequence). V trimming: 3 bases; J trimming: 6 bases; junction bases outside the gene matches: 6. This CDR3 is 15 amino acids long. In DNA form, the CDR3 reads TGTGCCAGTAGTATTAAAGCGGGAGTACCCGGGGAGCTGTTTTTT. Amino acid sequence: CASSIKAGVPGELFF. Full variable domain (rest looked up from reference TRBV19 and TRBJ2-2): DGGITQSPKYLFRKEGQNVTLSCEQNLNHDAMYWYRQDPGQGLRLIYYSQIVNDFQKGDIAEGYSVSREKKESFPLTVTSAQKNPTAFYLCASSIKAGVPGELFFGEGSRLTVL.

The chain couples TRBV12-3 or TRBV12-4 to TRBJ2-7; D uncertain. There are 13 residues in the CDR3. Trimming cost V 4 bases and J 5 bases, with 12 bases left between them. CDR3 coding DNA: TGTGCCAGCAGTTCCCCAGGAACGGACGAGCAGTACTTC. It is translated as CASSSPGTDEQYF.

The CDR3 DNA reads as TGTGCCACAAACAGGGTGTTCACTGAAGCTTTCTTT. It codes for CATNRVFTEAFF. V is TRBV28 and J is TRBJ1-1, with D perhaps matching TRBD1 (6 bases). This CDR3 spans 12 amino acids. Germline V CDR1 and CDR2: MDHEN, SYDVKM. Between the trimmed V and J ends, which lost 10 bases and 4 bases, there was a span of 13 bases.

The gene calls are TRBV5-1 and TRBJ1-4; D call uncertain. The CDR3 has 15 amino acids. V was cut by 2 bases and J by 2 bases, with 10 bases left in between. Germline CDR1 is SGHRS and CDR2 is YFSETQ. CDR3 loop: CASSFAAGTNEKLFF. DNA for the CDR3: TGCGCCAGCAGCTTCGCAGCGGGTACTAATGAAAAACTGTTTTTT.

V and J are TRBV7-9 and TRBJ2-1; 8 bases agree with TRBD2. J was trimmed by 4 bases and V by 5 bases; bases with no gene match: 10. CDR1 is SEHNR and CDR2 is FQNEAQ in the germline V gene (reference sequence). There are 16 residues in the CDR3. CDR3 DNA sequence: TGTGCCAGCAGCCCTGCTGGAGCGGGGGCTTACAATGAGCAGTTCTTC. It is translated as CASSPAGAGAYNEQFF.

The CDR3 DNA reads as TGTGCCACCAGGCCGATCCCCGGGACACAGAATCAGCCCCAGCATTTT. Translating gives CATRPIPGTQNQPQHF. The chain couples TRBV15 to TRBJ1-5, with D perhaps TRBD1 (6 bases). V lost 6 bases, J lost 4 bases, and 19 bases lay in between. CDR1 and CDR2 (germline): LNHNV, YYDKDF (reference sequence). This CDR3 has 16 residues.

The CDR3 DNA is TGTGCCAGTAGTATTCCGGACAGGGCCTGGCCCCAGCATTTT. It encodes CASSIPDRAWPQHF. V usage is TRBV19 and J usage is TRBJ1-5, with 8 bases matching TRBD1. V gave up 3 bases and J gave up 9 bases; unmatched junction bases: 7. The CDR3 length is 14 residues. Germline V gene lookup returns CDR1 LNHDA and CDR2 SQIVND (reference sequence).

The chain uses TRBV28 and TRBJ2-2, with 11 bases lining up with TRBD2. V shed 1 base and J 7 bases; nucleotides not matched to a gene: 5. This CDR3 region has 16 residues. The germline V gene encodes CDR1 MDHEN and CDR2 SYDVKM. CDR3 sequence reads: CASSLYSGGAYGELFF. DNA of the CDR3: TGTGCCAGCAGTTTATATAGCGGGGGGGCCTACGGGGAGCTGTTTTTT.

This clone has just one count. CDR3 sequence (DNA): TGTGCCAGCAGCGTAGCCCCACAGGGGCTTAACTATGGCTACACCTTC. The encoded protein is CASSVAPQGLNYGYTF. The chain employs TRBV9 and TRBJ1-2; 7 nucleotides match TRBD1. Germline lookup yields CDR1 SGDLS and CDR2 YYNGEE. J lost 1 base, V lost 0 bases, and 6 bases had no gene match. The CDR3 is 16 amino acids.

J is TRBJ2-1 and V is TRBV6-5; D is unresolved. There are 13 residues in the CDR3. Trimming stripped 5 bases from V and 8 bases from J, with 13 bases between. The germline gives CDR1 MNHEY, CDR2 SVGAGI. CDR3: CASSQEGRHEQFF. The CDR3 nucleotides are TGTGCCAGCAGTCAGGAAGGCCGCCATGAGCAGTTCTTC.

This clone has just a few counts. The rearrangement joins TRBV28 to TRBJ1-5; tentatively, D is TRBD1 (6 bases). CDR3 length: 15 residues. CDR1 is MDHEN, CDR2 SYDVKM, per germline. Trimming pared 5 bases from V and 5 bases from J, leaving 16 bases between. The CDR3 reads CASSRGYRAHQPQHF. The DNA for the CDR3 is TGTGCCAGCAGTAGGGGTTACAGGGCACATCAGCCCCAGCATTTT. Full variable domain (rest looked up from reference TRBV28 and TRBJ1-5): DVKVTQSSRYLVKRTGEKVFLECVQDMDHENMFWYRQDPGLGLRLIYFSYDVKMKEKGDIPEGYSVSREKKERFSLILESASTNQTSMYLCASSRGYRAHQPQHFGDGTRLSIL.

This clone appeared once. J is TRBJ2-5 and V is TRBV5-1; 10 positions agree with TRBD1. The CDR3 extends over 15 amino acids. After removal of 3 bases from V and 2 bases from J, the junction contained 4 bases not matched to a gene. Per germline, CDR1 SGHRS and CDR2 YFSETQ. The chain's CDR3 is CASSWGQGSQETQYF. The CDR3 DNA sequence: TGCGCCAGCAGCTGGGGACAGGGGTCACAAGAGACCCAGTACTTC.